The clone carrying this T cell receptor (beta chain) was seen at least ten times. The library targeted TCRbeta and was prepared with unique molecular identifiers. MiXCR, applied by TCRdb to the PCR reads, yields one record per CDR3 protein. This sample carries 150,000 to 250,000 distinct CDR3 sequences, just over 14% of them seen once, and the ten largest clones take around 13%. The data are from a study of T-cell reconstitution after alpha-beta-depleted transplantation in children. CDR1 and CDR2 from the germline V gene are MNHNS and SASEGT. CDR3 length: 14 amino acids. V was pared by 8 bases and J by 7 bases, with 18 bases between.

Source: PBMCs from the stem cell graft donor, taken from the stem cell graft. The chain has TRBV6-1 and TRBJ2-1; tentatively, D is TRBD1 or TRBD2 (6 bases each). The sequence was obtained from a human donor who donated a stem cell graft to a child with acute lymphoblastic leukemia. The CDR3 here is CASSPGDWGNEQFF. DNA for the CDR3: TGTGCCAGCTCTCCAGGGGACTGGGGGAATGAGCAGTTCTTC.